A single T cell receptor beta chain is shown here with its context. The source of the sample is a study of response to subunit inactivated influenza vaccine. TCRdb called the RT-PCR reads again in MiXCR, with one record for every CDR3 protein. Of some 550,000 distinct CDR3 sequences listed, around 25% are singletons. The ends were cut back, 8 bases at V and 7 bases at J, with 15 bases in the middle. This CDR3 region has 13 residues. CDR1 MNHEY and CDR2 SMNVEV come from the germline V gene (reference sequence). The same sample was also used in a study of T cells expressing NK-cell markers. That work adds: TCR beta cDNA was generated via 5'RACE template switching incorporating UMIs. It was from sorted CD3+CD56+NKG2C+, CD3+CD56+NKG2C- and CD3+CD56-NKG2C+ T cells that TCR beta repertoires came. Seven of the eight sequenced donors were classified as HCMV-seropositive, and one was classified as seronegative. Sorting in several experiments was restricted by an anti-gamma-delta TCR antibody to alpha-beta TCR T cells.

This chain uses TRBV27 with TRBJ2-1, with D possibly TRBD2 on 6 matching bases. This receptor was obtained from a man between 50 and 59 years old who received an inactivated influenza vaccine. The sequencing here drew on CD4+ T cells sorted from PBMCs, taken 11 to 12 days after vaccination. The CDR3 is CASGWRGANEQFF. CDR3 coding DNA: TGTGCCAGCGGCTGGAGGGGAGCAAATGAGCAGTTCTTC.